The sequence of this TCR beta chain was determined in a study of T cells after posttransplantation cyclophosphamide. Points from the study as a whole: Donor CD8+ memory clones often dominated recipient blood repertoires at later times.

There are 11 residues in the CDR3. CDR1 is SGHVS and CDR2 is FNYEAQ in the germline V gene. V dropped 4 bases and J dropped 9 bases, with 7 bases sitting between them. Profiled with immunoSEQ multiplex PCR; TCRdb holds only in-frame clones, not every one. The sample was found to contain 30,000 to 35,000 clones, and every one recurs. Ten or more counts support this clone. Its antigen is undetermined. This clonotype originated in a woman between 50 and 59 years old in good health and a related stem cell transplant donor. The sample was PBMCs. V gene TRBV7-6 combines with J gene TRBJ2-1; D remains unclear. CDR3 residues: CASSSYREQFF. CDR3 bases: TGTGCCAGCAGCTCGTATCGTGAGCAGTTCTTC.